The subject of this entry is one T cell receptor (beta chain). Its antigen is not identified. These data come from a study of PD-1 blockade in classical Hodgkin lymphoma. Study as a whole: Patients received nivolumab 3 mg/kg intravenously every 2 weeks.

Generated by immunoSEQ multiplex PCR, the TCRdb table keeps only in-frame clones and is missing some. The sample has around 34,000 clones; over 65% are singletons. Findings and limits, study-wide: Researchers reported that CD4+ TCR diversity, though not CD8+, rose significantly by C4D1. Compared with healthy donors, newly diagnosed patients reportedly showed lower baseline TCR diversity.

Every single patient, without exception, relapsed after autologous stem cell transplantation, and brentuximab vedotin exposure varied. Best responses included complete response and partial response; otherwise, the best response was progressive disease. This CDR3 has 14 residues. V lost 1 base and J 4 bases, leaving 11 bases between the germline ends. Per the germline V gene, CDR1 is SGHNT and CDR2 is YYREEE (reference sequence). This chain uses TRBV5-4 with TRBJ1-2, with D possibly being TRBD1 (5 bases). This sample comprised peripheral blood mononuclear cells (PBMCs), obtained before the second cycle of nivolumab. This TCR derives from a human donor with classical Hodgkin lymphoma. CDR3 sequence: CASSLIGASYGYTF. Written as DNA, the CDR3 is TGTGCCAGCAGCTTGATAGGGGCATCCTATGGCTACACCTTC.